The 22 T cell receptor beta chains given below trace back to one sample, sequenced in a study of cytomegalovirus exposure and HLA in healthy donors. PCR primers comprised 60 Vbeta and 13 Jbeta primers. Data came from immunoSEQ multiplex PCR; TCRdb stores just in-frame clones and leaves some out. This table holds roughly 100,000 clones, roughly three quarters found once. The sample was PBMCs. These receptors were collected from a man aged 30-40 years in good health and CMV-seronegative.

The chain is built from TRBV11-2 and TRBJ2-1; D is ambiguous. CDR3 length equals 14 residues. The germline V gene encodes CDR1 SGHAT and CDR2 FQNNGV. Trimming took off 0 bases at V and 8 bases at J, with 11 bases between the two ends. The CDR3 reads CASSLDPVRYEQFF. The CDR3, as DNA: TGTGCCAGCAGCTTAGACCCGGTTCGCTATGAGCAGTTCTTC.

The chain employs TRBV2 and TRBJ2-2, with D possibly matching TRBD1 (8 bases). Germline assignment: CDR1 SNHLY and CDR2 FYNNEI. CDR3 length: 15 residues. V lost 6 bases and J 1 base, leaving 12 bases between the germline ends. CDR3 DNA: TGTGCCAGCAGAACAGGGGGGGGGAACACCGGGGAGCTGTTTTTT. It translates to CASRTGGGNTGELFF.

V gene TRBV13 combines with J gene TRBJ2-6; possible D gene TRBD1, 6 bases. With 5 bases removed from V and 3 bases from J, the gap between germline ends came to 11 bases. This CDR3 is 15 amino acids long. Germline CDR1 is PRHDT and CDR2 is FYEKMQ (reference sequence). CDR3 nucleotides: TGTGCCAGCAGCCCCAGGGGAGATGGGGCCAACGTCCTGACTTTC. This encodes CASSPRGDGANVLTF.

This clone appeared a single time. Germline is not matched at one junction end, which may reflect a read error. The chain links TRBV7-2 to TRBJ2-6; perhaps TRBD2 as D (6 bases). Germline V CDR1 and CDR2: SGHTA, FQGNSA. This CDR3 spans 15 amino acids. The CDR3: CASSPGGAGANGLTF. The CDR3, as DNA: TGTGCCAGCAGCCCCGGGGGAGCTGGGGCCAACGGCCTGACTTTC.

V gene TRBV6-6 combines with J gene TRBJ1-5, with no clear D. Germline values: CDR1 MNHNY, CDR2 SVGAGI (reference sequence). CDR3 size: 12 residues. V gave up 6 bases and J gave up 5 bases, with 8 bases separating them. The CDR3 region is CASRARDQPQHF. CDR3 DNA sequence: TGTGCCAGCAGGGCGAGGGATCAGCCCCAGCATTTT.

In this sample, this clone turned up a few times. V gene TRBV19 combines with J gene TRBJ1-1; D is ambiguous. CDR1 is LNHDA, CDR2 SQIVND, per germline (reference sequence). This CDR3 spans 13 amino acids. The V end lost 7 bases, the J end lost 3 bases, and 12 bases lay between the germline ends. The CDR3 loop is CASTPVPYTEAFF. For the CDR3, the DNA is TGTGCCAGTACTCCTGTTCCGTACACTGAAGCTTTCTTT.

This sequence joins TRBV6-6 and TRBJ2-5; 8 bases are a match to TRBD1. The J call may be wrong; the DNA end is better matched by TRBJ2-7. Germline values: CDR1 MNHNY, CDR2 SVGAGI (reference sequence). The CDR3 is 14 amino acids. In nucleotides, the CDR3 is TGTGCCAGCAGTAACGGACAGGGTATGGTCGAGCAGTACTTC. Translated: CASSNGQGMVEQYF.

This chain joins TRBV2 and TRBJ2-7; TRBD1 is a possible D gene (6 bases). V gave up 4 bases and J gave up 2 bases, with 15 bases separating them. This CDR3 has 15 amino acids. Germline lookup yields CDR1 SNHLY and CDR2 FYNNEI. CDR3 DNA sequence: TGTGCCAGCAGTGGGACAGTCGGCCATACCTACGAGCAGTACTTC. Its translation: CASSGTVGHTYEQYF.

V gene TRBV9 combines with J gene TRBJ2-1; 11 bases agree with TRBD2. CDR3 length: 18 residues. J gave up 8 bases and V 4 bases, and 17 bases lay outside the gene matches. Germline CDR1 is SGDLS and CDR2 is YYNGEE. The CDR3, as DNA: TGTGCCAGCAGCCCCAGGACTAGCGGGCAGATCCCTTCGGATGAGCAGTTCTTC. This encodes CASSPRTSGQIPSDEQFF.

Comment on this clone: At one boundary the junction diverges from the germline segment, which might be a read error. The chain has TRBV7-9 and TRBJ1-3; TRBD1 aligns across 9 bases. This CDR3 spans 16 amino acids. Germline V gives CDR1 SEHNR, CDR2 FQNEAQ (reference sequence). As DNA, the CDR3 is TGTTCCAGCAGCTTGATCGGGACAGGGCATGGAAACACCATATATTTT. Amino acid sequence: CSSSLIGTGHGNTIYF. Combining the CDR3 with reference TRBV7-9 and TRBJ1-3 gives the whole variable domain DTGVSQNPRHKITKRGQNVTFRCDPISEHNRLYWYRQTLGQGPEFLTYFQNEAQLEKSRLLSDRFSAERPKGSFSTLEIQRTEQGDSAMYLCSSSLIGTGHGNTIYFGEGSWLTVV.

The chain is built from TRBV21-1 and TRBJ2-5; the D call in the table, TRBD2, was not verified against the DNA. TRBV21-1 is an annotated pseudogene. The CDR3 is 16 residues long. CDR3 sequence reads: CAPKSCMTSGSHPQYF. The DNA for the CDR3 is TGTGCCCCTAAGTCCTGCATGACTAGCGGTTCTCACCCCCAGTACTTC.

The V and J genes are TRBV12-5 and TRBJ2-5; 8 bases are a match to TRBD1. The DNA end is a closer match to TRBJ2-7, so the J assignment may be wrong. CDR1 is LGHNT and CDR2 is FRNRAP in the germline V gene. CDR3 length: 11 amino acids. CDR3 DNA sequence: TGTGCTCCTGGACAGGGCTACGAGCAGTACTTC. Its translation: CAPGQGYEQYF.

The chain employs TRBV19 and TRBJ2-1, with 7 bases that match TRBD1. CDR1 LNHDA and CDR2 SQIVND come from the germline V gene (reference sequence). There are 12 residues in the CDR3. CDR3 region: CACSLGQNEQFF. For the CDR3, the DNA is TGTGCTTGCTCACTGGGACAGAATGAGCAGTTCTTC.

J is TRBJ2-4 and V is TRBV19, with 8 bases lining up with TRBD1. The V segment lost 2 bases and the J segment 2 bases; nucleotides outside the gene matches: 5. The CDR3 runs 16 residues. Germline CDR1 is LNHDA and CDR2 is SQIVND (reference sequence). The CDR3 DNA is TGTGCCAGTAGTATATGGGGACAGGCCACCAAAAACATTCAGTACTTC. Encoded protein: CASSIWGQATKNIQYF.

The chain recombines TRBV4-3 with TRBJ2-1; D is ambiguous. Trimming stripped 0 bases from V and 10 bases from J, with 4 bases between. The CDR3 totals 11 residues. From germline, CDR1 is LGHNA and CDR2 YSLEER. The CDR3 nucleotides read TGCGCCAGCAGCCAAGAAGCCGAGCAGTTCTTC. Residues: CASSQEAEQFF.

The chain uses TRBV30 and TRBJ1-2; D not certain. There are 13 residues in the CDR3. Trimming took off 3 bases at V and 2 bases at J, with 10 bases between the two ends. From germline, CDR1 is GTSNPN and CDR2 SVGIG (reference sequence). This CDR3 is CAWSAQQNYGYTF. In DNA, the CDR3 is TGTGCCTGGAGCGCACAACAGAACTATGGCTACACCTTC.

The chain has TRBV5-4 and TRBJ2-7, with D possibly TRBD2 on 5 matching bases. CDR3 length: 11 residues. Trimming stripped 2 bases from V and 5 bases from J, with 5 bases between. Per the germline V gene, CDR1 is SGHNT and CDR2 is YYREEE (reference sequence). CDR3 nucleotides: TGTGCCAGCAGCTTTAGCGACGAGCAGTACTTC. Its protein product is CASSFSDEQYF.

CDR3 coding DNA: TGTGCCAGCAGCGCGACAGGTCAAAATGAGCAGTTCTTC. Protein product: CASSATGQNEQFF. The chain recombines TRBV7-3 with TRBJ2-1; D is perhaps TRBD1 (6 bases). Germline assignment: CDR1 SGHTA and CDR2 FQGTGA. The CDR3 consists of 13 residues. Trimming took 5 bases from V and 7 from J, leaving 12 bases between them.

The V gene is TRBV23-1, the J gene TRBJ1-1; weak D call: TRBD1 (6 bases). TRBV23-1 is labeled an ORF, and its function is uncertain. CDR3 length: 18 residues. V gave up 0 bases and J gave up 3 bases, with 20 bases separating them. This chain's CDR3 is CASSQSQVTGRADTEAFF. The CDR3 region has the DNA TGCGCCAGCAGTCAATCCCAAGTAACAGGGAGGGCCGACACTGAAGCTTTCTTT.

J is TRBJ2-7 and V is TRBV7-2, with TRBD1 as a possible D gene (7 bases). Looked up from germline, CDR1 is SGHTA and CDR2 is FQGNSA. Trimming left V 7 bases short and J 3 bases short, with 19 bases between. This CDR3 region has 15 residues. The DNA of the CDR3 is TGTGCCAGCATGCAGGGGGGCCTCCTGGGCTACGAGCAGTACTTC. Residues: CASMQGGLLGYEQYF.

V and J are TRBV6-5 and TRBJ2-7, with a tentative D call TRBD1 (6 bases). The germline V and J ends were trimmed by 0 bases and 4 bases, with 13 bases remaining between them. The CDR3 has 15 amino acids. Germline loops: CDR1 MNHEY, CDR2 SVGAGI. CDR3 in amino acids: CASSYSIGGLYEQYF. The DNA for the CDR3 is TGTGCCAGCAGTTACTCGATTGGGGGCCTGTACGAGCAGTACTTC.

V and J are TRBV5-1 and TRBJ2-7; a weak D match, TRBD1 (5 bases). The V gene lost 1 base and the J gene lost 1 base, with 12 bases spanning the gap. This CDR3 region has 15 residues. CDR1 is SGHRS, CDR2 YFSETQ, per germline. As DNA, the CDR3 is TGCGCCAGCAGCTTGACAGGTTTAAGGTCCTACGAGCAGTACTTC. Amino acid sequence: CASSLTGLRSYEQYF.